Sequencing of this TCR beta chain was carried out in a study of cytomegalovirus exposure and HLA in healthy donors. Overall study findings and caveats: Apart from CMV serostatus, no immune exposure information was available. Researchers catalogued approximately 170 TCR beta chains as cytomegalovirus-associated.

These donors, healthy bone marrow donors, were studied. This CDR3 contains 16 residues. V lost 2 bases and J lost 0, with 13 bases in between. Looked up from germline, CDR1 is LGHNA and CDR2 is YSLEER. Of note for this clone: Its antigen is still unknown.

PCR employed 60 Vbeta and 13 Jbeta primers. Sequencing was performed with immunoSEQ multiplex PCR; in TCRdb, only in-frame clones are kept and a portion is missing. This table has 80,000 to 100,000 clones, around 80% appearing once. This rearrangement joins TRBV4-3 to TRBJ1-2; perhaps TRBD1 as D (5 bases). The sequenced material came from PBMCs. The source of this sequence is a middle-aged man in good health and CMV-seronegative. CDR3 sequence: CASSQLTGITNYGYTF. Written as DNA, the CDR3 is TGCGCCAGCAGCCAACTAACAGGAATAACTAACTATGGCTACACCTTC.